This TCR beta chain derives from a study of blood T cells in healthy people across ages. This clonotype was picked up a small number of times. Its specificity is not known. A sample-barcoded 5' primer and a J-beta primer mix were used in a second PCR of roughly 7 to 11 cycles. TCRdb used MiXCR to reprocess the 5' RACE reads, holding one entry per CDR3 protein. The data hold 1,500,000 or so distinct CDR3 sequences, with around 40% observed a single time. Germline V gene lookup returns CDR1 SNHLY and CDR2 FYNNEI. The V segment lost 2 bases and the J segment 5 bases; nucleotides outside the gene matches: 6. The CDR3 is 16 residues long. Study results and limitations: Since the PBMCs were unsorted, naive and antigen-experienced cells could not be conclusively compared. Comparison with aged donors showed that long-lived donors had more naive CD4+ cells and higher diversity.

Total RNA, at least 5 micrograms per sample, was extracted from PBMCs. The sequenced sample consisted of blood. The sequence came from a woman in her late teens or twenties in good health. V usage is TRBV2 and J usage is TRBJ2-5; 12 bases line up with TRBD2. The CDR3 protein is CASSERLAGEGETQYF. CDR3 nucleotides: TGTGCCAGCAGTGAACGACTAGCGGGAGAGGGGGAGACCCAGTACTTC. Full variable domain (remainder filled in from reference TRBV2 and TRBJ2-5): EPEVTQTPSHQVTQMGQEVILRCVPISNHLYFYWYRQILGQKVEFLVSFYNNEISEKSEIFDDQFSVERPDGSNFTLKIRSTKLEDSAMYFCASSERLAGEGETQYFGPGTRLLVL.